This T cell receptor beta chain originates from a study of T-cell memory formation after mild COVID-19. Study results and limitations: The study found balanced CD4/CD8 in clones contracting day 15 to 85 and a CD4+ lean in later expanders.

Of note for this clonotype: Its antigen is undetermined.

5'RACE primed at constant segments yielded TCR alpha and TCR beta cDNA libraries bearing sample barcodes and UMIs. TCRdb re-derived calls from the 5' RACE reads in MiXCR, one entry per CDR3 protein. Among about 400,000 distinct CDR3 sequences, around 17% were seen once, and the ten largest hold 20% to 25%. The CDR3 contains 14 residues. V lost 4 bases to trimming and J lost 5 bases; unmatched junction nucleotides: 6. From germline, CDR1 is SGHRS and CDR2 YFSETQ. The clonotype was recovered from a man aged 18 to 30 who had mild COVID-19 (a few samples of this study predate the infection). Cell type and time point are not known. The sequenced sample consisted of PBMCs or a T cell subset sorted from them (not recorded which). The chain couples TRBV5-1 to TRBJ2-7; 10 bases are shared with TRBD1. The CDR3 nucleotides read TGCGCCAGCAGCCTCTCCGGGACAGGGGACGAGCAGTACGTC. Translation: CASSLSGTGDEQYV.